These T cell receptor beta chains were read from a single sample in a study of cytomegalovirus exposure and HLA in healthy donors. TCRdb's table, derived via immunoSEQ multiplex PCR, lists solely in-frame clones and lacks some. The table lists more than 200,000 clones, roughly 80% of them singletons. The sample comprised PBMCs. The receptors here all came from a girl aged 2 to 10 in good health and CMV-seronegative. CDR3s include the opening cysteine and the closing phenylalanine or tryptophan. The D gene is left open where the match is weak. The size of a clone is reported for some rows only, either as once, few or many, or as a class for expanded clones.

-	TRBV6-5	TRBJ1-1	-	CASSYPQGTAFF	TGTGCCAGCAGTTACCCCCAGGGGACGGCTTTCTTT
TRBD1	TRBV6-6	TRBJ1-6	-	CASSYSGQANSPLHF	TGTGCCAGCAGTTACTCGGGACAGGCTAATTCACCCCTCCACTTT
TRBD2	TRBV7-2	TRBJ2-3	once	CASSRRGDPTDTQYF	TGTGCCAGCAGCCGCCGGGGGGACCCCACAGATACGCAGTATTTT
-	TRBV28	TRBJ2-7	-	CASTGITYEQYF	TGTGCCAGCACCGGGATCACCTACGAGCAGTACTTC
-	TRBV5-1	TRBJ2-3	-	CASSLRRSSTDTQYF	TGCGCCAGCAGCTTGAGGAGGAGTAGCACAGATACGCAGTATTTT
-	TRBV15	TRBJ2-1	-	CATSRDPGGYNEQFF	TGTGCCACCAGCAGAGATCCCGGGGGCTACAATGAGCAGTTCTTC
TRBD2	TRBV4-1	TRBJ2-7	-	CASSQGHGRAYEQYF	TGCGCCAGCAGCCAAGGGCACGGGAGGGCCTACGAGCAGTACTTC
-	TRBV19	TRBJ1-1	few	CASCRRAGNTEAFF	TGTGCCAGTTGCCGGAGGGCGGGGAACACTGAAGCTTTCTTT
TRBD1	TRBV15	TRBJ2-3	-	CATSPYSARGSGDTQYF	TGTGCCACCAGCCCCTACTCTGCCAGGGGGAGCGGAGATACGCAGTATTTT
-	TRBV7-9	TRBJ1-2	-	CASSLIPSTGFDYGYTF	TGTGCCAGCAGCTTAATCCCGTCCACAGGGTTCGACTATGGCTACACCTTC
-	TRBV18	TRBJ1-1	-	CASSHGMDRTKEAFF	TGTGCCAGCTCACACGGTATGGACCGGACAAAAGAGGCTTTCTTT
TRBD2	TRBV4-2	TRBJ2-5	once	CASSQDSGLAGAEQYF	TGTGCCAGCAGCCAGGATTCGGGACTAGCGGGAGCAGAGCAGTACTTC
TRBD2	TRBV19	TRBJ2-7	-	CASSTGLAGGYEQYF	TGTGCCAGTAGTACCGGACTAGCGGGGGGTTACGAGCAGTACTTC
TRBD2	TRBV11-2	TRBJ2-3	-	CASSLLTLLAGETDTQYF	TGTGCCAGCAGCCTGTTAACTCTACTAGCGGGGGAAACAGATACGCAGTATTTT
-	TRBV5-1	TRBJ2-2	-	CASSLDGAPNTGELFF	TGCGCCAGCAGCTTGGATGGGGCCCCGAACACCGGGGAGCTGTTTTTT
-	TRBV27	TRBJ2-2	-	CASSLGGGLTGELFF	TGTGCCAGCAGTTTAGGAGGGGGCCTCACCGGGGAGCTGTTTTTT
-	TRBV6-5	TRBJ1-4	-	CASRLKGSREKLFF	TGTGCCAGCAGACTAAAGGGGTCACGGGAAAAACTGTTTTTT
TRBD2	TRBV30	TRBJ2-3	-	CAWSVSWLAGATDTQYF	TGTGCCTGGAGTGTATCCTGGCTAGCGGGAGCCACAGATACGCAGTATTTT
-	TRBV27	TRBJ1-4	-	CASSPGRMRSEKLFF	TGTGCCAGCAGCCCGGGTCGTATGCGTTCCGAAAAACTGTTTTTT
TRBD2	TRBV5-4	TRBJ2-3	-	CASTYRGGAADTQYF	TGTGCCAGCACCTACCGGGGGGGAGCTGCAGATACGCAGTATTTT
-	TRBV7-2	TRBJ2-7	-	CASSFLSQAYEQYF	TGTGCCAGCAGCTTTCTCTCGCAGGCCTACGAGCAGTACTTC
-	TRBV13	TRBJ2-7	-	CASSLTGSYEQYF	TGTGCCAGCAGCTTAACAGGTTCCTACGAGCAGTACTTC
-	TRBV7-9	TRBJ1-1	-	CASSWHGGSLNTEAFF	TGTGCCAGCAGCTGGCACGGGGGATCGCTGAACACTGAAGCTTTCTTT
TRBD1	TRBV6-5	TRBJ2-7	-	CASSYGEGAAEQYF	TGTGCCAGCAGTTACGGCGAGGGGGCGGCGGAGCAGTACTTC